This passage covers 11 T cell receptor beta chains from one sample sequenced in a study of blood T cell repertoires in COVID-19. Profiling relied on immunoSEQ multiplex PCR, and the TCRdb table lists in-frame clones only, not all of them. The table records 95,000 or so clones, approximately 85% of them present only once. Sequences were obtained from peripheral blood. The receptors come from a woman older than 75 with active or convalescent COVID-19.

This clone was counted at least ten times. The rearrangement uses TRBV5-4 and TRBJ2-7, with TRBD2 matching 9 bases. This CDR3 has 15 amino acids. Germline trimming cut 3 bases from V and 6 bases from J; bases unmatched to any gene: 10. CDR1 SGHNT and CDR2 YYREEE come from the germline V gene (reference sequence). The CDR3 protein is CASSSGDSGRAEQYF. CDR3 in DNA: TGTGCCAGCAGCTCGGGGGATAGCGGGAGAGCCGAGCAGTACTTC. The full variable domain, rest sourced from reference TRBV5-4 and TRBJ2-7, is ETGVTQSPTHLIKTRGQQVTLRCSSQSGHNTVSWYQQALGQGPQFIFQYYREEENGRGNFPPRFSGLQFPNYSSELNVNALELDDSALYLCASSSGDSGRAEQYFGPGTRLTVT.

This chain joins TRBV7-2 and TRBJ2-5; D unresolved. The CDR3 sequence is 11 residues long. V was shortened by 5 bases and J by 3 bases, with 4 bases between the two germline ends. Germline V lookup: CDR1 SGHTA, CDR2 FQGNSA. This chain's CDR3 is CASSPKETQYF. For the CDR3, the DNA is TGTGCCAGCAGCCCCAAAGAGACCCAGTACTTC.

The chain has TRBV7-3 and TRBJ1-1; weak D call: TRBD1 (5 bases). Trimming took off 1 base at V and 5 bases at J, with 17 bases between the two ends. Germline CDR1 SGHTA, CDR2 FQGTGA. This CDR3 spans 16 amino acids. DNA for the CDR3: TGTGCCAGCAGCTTAATAGTTTGGGGCGATGGGACTGAAGCTTTCTTT. It encodes CASSLIVWGDGTEAFF.

This clone appeared a few times. The rearrangement joins TRBV7-2 to TRBJ2-7; TRBD2 agrees at 13 bases. The CDR3 has 16 amino acids. CDR1 and CDR2 from the germline V gene are SGHTA and FQGNSA. J was trimmed by 6 bases and V by 2 bases; bases with no gene match: 7. The CDR3 region is CASSLTLAGGPGEQYF. The CDR3 DNA reads as TGTGCCAGCAGCTTAACACTAGCGGGAGGGCCAGGCGAGCAGTACTTC.

Remarks on this clone: Germline is not matched at one junction end, which may reflect a read error. The chain carries TRBV7-7 and TRBJ2-7; 12 bases are shared with TRBD1. The CDR3 is made up of 14 amino acids. The germline CDR1 and CDR2 sequences are SSHAT and FNYEAQ (reference sequence). CDR3 DNA sequence: TGTGCTAGCAGCTCGGGACAGGGGGCTAACGAGCAGTACTTC. This codes for CASSSGQGANEQYF.

The count of this clone is one. V and J are TRBV9 and TRBJ2-1, with TRBD2 matching over 12 bases. Looked up from germline, CDR1 is SGDLS and CDR2 is YYNGEE. V gave up 0 bases and J gave up 4 bases; unmatched junction bases: 11. This CDR3 spans 19 amino acids. The DNA for the CDR3 is TGTGCCAGCAGCGTAGGACCCACTCCCGGGACTAGCGGGTACAATGAGCAGTTCTTC. It yields the protein CASSVGPTPGTSGYNEQFF. The entire variable domain, with the rest obtained from reference TRBV9 and TRBJ2-1, is as follows: DSGVTQTPKHLITATGQRVTLRCSPRSGDLSVYWYQQSLDQGLQFLIQYYNGEERAKGNILERFSAQQFPDLHSELNLSSLELGDSALYFCASSVGPTPGTSGYNEQFFGPGTRLTVL.

The chain joins TRBV28 to TRBJ1-6; TRBD1 is a possible D gene (6 bases). V was pared by 3 bases and J by 4 bases, with 16 bases between. The CDR3 has 17 residues. Germline CDR1 reads MDHEN; CDR2 reads SYDVKM. The CDR3 DNA sequence: TGTGCCAGCAGTTTGCAGGGGTCCGATGAATATAATTCACCCCTCCACTTT. Encoded protein: CASSLQGSDEYNSPLHF.

This clone was observed a single time. The chain is built from TRBV6-2 or TRBV6-3 and TRBJ2-3; 7 bases are shared with TRBD2. The CDR3 spans 18 residues. The V segment lost 1 base and the J segment 2 bases; nucleotides outside the gene matches: 12. Germline V gene data show CDR1 as MNHEY and CDR2 as SVGEGT. CDR3: CASSYFLASGEPTDTQYF. In DNA, the CDR3 is TGTGCCAGCAGTTACTTCCTTGCGAGCGGGGAGCCCACAGATACGCAGTATTTT.

Here the CDR3 reads CASSLLLAGDTSYNEQFF. The CDR3 region has the DNA TGCGCCAGCAGCCTACTACTAGCGGGAGATACCTCCTACAATGAGCAGTTCTTC. This rearrangement joins TRBV5-1 to TRBJ2-1, with 11 nucleotides matching TRBD2. The germline V gene has CDR1 SGHRS and CDR2 YFSETQ. The length of the CDR3 is 18 residues. V lost 4 bases to trimming and J lost 0 bases; unmatched junction nucleotides: 9.

The chain's CDR3 is CASLSKKGAFSPLHF. The CDR3 DNA is TGTGCCAGCCTAAGTAAGAAGGGGGCCTTCTCACCCCTCCACTTT. This chain joins TRBV2 and TRBJ1-6; 7 bases map to TRBD1. V lost 8 bases to trimming and J lost 10 bases; unmatched junction nucleotides: 14. The CDR3 extends over 15 amino acids. CDR1 is SNHLY and CDR2 is FYNNEI in the germline V gene.

The rearrangement joins TRBV7-8 to TRBJ1-1; 7 bases agree with TRBD1. J lost 2 bases, V lost 1 base, and 4 bases had no gene match. This CDR3 has 15 residues. The germline V gene has CDR1 SGHVS and CDR2 FQNEAQ. The CDR3 DNA sequence: TGTGCCAGCAGCTTAGGGGGACAGCTTAACACTGAAGCTTTCTTT. Encoded protein: CASSLGGQLNTEAFF.